This entry concerns a single T cell receptor (beta chain). Antigen: not known. Unique molecular identifiers were attached to individual cDNA molecules. TCRdb ran MiXCR on the 5' RACE reads and lists one entry per CDR3 protein. The profile shows some 30,000 distinct CDR3 sequences, about 5% of them singletons. The record originates from a study of early T cells in non-severe SARS-CoV-2 infection. Study context: With bulk RNA from unsorted whole blood as input, sequencing yielded unpaired chains. The study, taken as a whole, reports: VDJdb matching, biased toward anti-spike CD8 responses, missed private and CD4 specificities.

Deletions cut 2 bases from V and 7 bases from J, with 15 bases between. The CDR3 contains 15 residues. Germline loops: CDR1 MDHEN, CDR2 SYDVKM. Source material: whole blood. The chain carries TRBV28 and TRBJ2-1, with D possibly being TRBD2 (6 bases). The receptor's source is an adult who was a healthcare worker with PCR-confirmed SARS-CoV-2 infection or an uninfected control (not recorded which). CDR3 protein: CASSLLDYPGNEQFF. CDR3 DNA: TGTGCCAGCAGTTTACTGGACTACCCTGGTAATGAGCAGTTCTTC.